The clone carrying this T cell receptor (beta chain) was found many times. Antigen: not known. Establishment of the diagnosis relied upon clinical symptoms, serum thyroxine, TRAb, thyroid ultrasound and orbital computed tomography. The sample belongs to a study of Graves' ophthalmopathy and Graves' hyperthyroidism. Overall study results and limits: Both an approximately 70% sensitivity and an approximately 72% specificity characterized the model's predictions of ophthalmopathy progression.

Transcripts of RNA were the source for amplifying TCR beta CDR3 regions. HTBI primers were employed in first-round RT-PCR, then a second-round multiplex PCR followed. Using its own MiXCR run on the multiplex PCR reads, TCRdb lists one record per CDR3 protein. Here the sample spans hundreds of thousands of distinct CDR3 sequences, roughly 21% being singletons. The sequencing input was peripheral blood. The source is a woman aged 18-30 years with stable Graves' hyperthyroidism.

CDR3 DNA sequence: TGTGCCAGCAGTTTAATAACAGGGCCTGGGGTGAACACTGAAGCTTTCTTT. This sequence encodes CASSLITGPGVNTEAFF. The chain is built from TRBV28 and TRBJ1-1, with a weak D call TRBD1 (6 bases). The V gene's germline CDR1 is MDHEN and CDR2 SYDVKM. Trimming removed 2 bases at V and 0 bases at J, with 16 bases between. This CDR3 is 17 amino acids long.